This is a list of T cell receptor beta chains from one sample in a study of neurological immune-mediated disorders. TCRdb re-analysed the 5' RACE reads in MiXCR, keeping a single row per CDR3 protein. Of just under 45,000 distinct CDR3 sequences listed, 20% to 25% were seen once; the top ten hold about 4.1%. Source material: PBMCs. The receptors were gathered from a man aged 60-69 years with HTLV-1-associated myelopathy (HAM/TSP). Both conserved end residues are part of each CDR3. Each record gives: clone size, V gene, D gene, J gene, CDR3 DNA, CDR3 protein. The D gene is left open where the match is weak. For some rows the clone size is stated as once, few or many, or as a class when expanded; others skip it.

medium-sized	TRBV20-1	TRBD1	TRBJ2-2	TGCAGTGCTCTATCGGGACAGGGGGCGGGCGGGGAGCTGTTTTTT	CSALSGQGAGGELFF
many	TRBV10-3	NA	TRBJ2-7	TGTGCCATCAGTGATACAGGCAGCAGAGACGAGCAGTACTTC	CAISDTGSRDEQYF
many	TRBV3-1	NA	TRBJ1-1	TGTGCCAGCAGCCAAGTTTCAGTAGATAACACTGAAGCTTTCTTT	CASSQVSVDNTEAFF
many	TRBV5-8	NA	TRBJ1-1	TGTGCCAGCAGCCCCCTCGGGGACCTGAACACTGAAGCTTTCTTT	CASSPLGDLNTEAFF
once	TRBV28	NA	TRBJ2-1	TGTGCCAGCCTACCCACGGTCTCCATTGGGAATGAGCAGTTCTTC	CASLPTVSIGNEQFF
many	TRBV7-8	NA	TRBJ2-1	TGTGCCAGCAGCTTAGGGGACCCTCCCCTAAATGAGCAGTTCTTC	CASSLGDPPLNEQFF
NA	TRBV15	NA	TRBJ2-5	TGTGCCACCAGAAGAGATGGAGGGGCGGAGACCCAATACTTC	CATRRDGGAETQYF
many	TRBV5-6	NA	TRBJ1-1	TGTGCCAGCAGCTTGAGTTGGGGCACTGAAGCTTTCTTT	CASSLSWGTEAFF
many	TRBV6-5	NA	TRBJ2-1	TGTGCCAGCCGTCAATACAGGGTATGGAATGAGCAGTTCTTC	CASRQYRVWNEQFF
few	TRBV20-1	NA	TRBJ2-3	TGCAGTGCCGGAGGAGTGGAGGGAGCAACAGATACGCAGTATTTT	CSAGGVEGATDTQYF
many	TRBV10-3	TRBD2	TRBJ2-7	TGTGCCATCAGTGGCGGACTAGCGGGAGGTCGGAGGTCCTACGAGCAGTACTTC	CAISGGLAGGRRSYEQYF
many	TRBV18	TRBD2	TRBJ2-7	TGTGCCAGCTCACCACCGGCGGGGGGGGACGAGCAGTACTTC	CASSPPAGGDEQYF
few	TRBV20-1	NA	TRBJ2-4	TGCAGTGCCCATTGGGGAGCCAAAAACATTCAGTACTTC	CSAHWGAKNIQYF
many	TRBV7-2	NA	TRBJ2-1	TGTGCCAGCAGCTTAGACAGGGTGGGCAATGAGCAGTTCTTC	CASSLDRVGNEQFF
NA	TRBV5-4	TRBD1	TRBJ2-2	TGTGCCAGCAGCTTACCAACCCGACAGGGAGACACTGGGGAGCTGTTTTTT	CASSLPTRQGDTGELFF
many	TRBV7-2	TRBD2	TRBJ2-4	TGTGCCAGCAGCTTAGCGGCTAGCGGTCCAGCCAAAAACATTCAGTACTTC	CASSLAASGPAKNIQYF
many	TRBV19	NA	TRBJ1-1	TGTGCCAGTGGACAGTTGAACACTGAAGCTTTCTTT	CASGQLNTEAFF
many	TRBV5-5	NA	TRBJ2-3	TGTGCCAGCAGCTTGGCTAGACTCAGCACAGATACGCAGTATTTT	CASSLARLSTDTQYF
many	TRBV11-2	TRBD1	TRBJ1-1	TGTGCCAGCAGCCCAACGGGACAGGGGTACACTGAAGCTTTCTTT	CASSPTGQGYTEAFF
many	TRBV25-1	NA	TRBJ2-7	TGTGCCAGCAGTACTCTGGGGCGGGTTTCCTACGAGCAGTACTTC	CASSTLGRVSYEQYF
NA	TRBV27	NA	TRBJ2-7	TGTGCCAGCAGCGCGGGACACGCCTGCGAGCAGTACTTC	CASSAGHACEQYF
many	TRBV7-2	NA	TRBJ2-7	TGTGCCAGCAGCCCTTCCCGGGTCTCGTACGAGCAGTACTTC	CASSPSRVSYEQYF
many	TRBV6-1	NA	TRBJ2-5	TGTGCCAGCAGTGAATGGGGTGGCGGGGCAGGGATAGAGACCCAGTACTTC	CASSEWGGGAGIETQYF
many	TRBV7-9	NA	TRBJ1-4	TGTGCCAGCAGCACACGAGTCGGGCATGAAAAACTGTTTTTT	CASSTRVGHEKLFF
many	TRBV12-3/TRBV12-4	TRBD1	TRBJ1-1	TGTGCCAGCAGTCCATGGACAGGGGGTCCTAGAGGAGACACTGAAGCTTTCTTT	CASSPWTGGPRGDTEAFF
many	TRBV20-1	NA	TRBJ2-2	TGCAGTGCTTCACTAGCCGGCACCGGGGAGCTGTTTTTT	CSASLAGTGELFF
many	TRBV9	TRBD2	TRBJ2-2	TGTGCCAGCAGTCTTGGGACTAGCGGGAGCACCGGGGAGCTGTTTTTT	CASSLGTSGSTGELFF
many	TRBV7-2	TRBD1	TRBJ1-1	TGTGCCAGTAAGATGGACAGGTGGACTGAAGCTTTCTTT	CASKMDRWTEAFF
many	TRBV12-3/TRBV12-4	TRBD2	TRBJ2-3	TGTGCCAGCAGTTTATGGTTAGCGGGAAGGGGAGATACGCAGTATTTT	CASSLWLAGRGDTQYF